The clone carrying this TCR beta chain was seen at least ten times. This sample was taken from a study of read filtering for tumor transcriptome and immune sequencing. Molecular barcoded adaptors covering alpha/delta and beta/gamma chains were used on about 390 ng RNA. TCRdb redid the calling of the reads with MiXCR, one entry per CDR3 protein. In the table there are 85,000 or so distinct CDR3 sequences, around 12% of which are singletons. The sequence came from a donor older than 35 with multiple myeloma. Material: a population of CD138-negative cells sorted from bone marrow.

The CDR3: CASSYGRASEQYF. CDR3 nucleotide sequence: TGTGCCAGCAGTTACGGGAGGGCCTCCGAGCAGTACTTC. V usage is TRBV6-6 and J usage is TRBJ2-7, with 7 bases matching TRBD2. Germline CDR1 and CDR2: MNHNY and SVGAGI (reference sequence). This CDR3 region has 13 residues. The V and J ends lost 2 bases and 6 bases, in that order; junction bases with no gene match: 4.